Listed below are T cell receptor beta chains from one sample, sequenced in a study of blood T cell repertoires in COVID-19. The data were produced by immunoSEQ multiplex PCR, yet TCRdb's version contains in-frame clones alone and is incomplete. The data hold around 170,000 clones, with about 88% observed a single time. The sample was peripheral blood. These receptor sequences come from a man younger than 40 with active or convalescent COVID-19. Both conserved end residues are part of each CDR3. D genes are given only for firm matches. Rows may omit the clone size; those that give it use once, few, many or a size class.

cdr3_length j_call d_call v_call clone_size cdr3_aa
15 TRBJ2-1 TRBD2 TRBV24-1 . CATGGSQSSYNEQFF
11 TRBJ1-6 TRBD1 TRBV30 many CAWGQGAPLHF
13 TRBJ1-5 . TRBV9 few CASSVGSNQPQHF
12 TRBJ2-1 . TRBV7-9 . CASSLAMAEQFF
19 TRBJ2-2 TRBD2 TRBV27 . CASSLRGLAGGPNTGELFF
15 TRBJ1-4 . TRBV15 . CATSRDRGTNEKLFF
15 TRBJ1-2 . TRBV18 . CASSPPHGRDYGYTF
16 TRBJ1-3 TRBD1 TRBV6-5 few CASSYSGQSSGNTIYF
13 TRBJ2-7 . TRBV12-3/TRBV12-4 . CASTRDTNYEQYF
12 TRBJ2-5 . TRBV13 . CASSFREETQYF
15 TRBJ2-1 TRBD2 TRBV29-1 . CSVQLAGGQGNEQFF
14 TRBJ2-5 TRBD1 TRBV5-1 . CASSLGQGGETQYF
12 TRBJ1-2 . TRBV24-1 . CATSDREWGYTF
16 TRBJ2-3 TRBD2 TRBV5-4 . CASSWIGLAGTDTQYF
13 TRBJ2-3 TRBD2 TRBV14 . CASSQGLADTQYF
14 TRBJ1-1 . TRBV14 . CASSPTGVNTEAFF
12 TRBJ1-1 . TRBV10-3 . CAISESGGKAFF
17 TRBJ1-1 . TRBV28 . CASSFYTDRPMNTEAFF
15 TRBJ2-3 . TRBV5-8 . CASSLVGLNTDTQYF
14 TRBJ2-1 . TRBV7-2 . CASRRGGSYNEQFF
17 TRBJ1-2 TRBD1 TRBV7-9 . CASSSQGTVGPNYGYTF
13 TRBJ2-5 TRBD1 TRBV25-1 many CASGGQRQETQYF
15 TRBJ2-6 . TRBV11-2 once CASSLGGTGANVLTF
16 TRBJ2-1 TRBD2 TRBV2 . CASSGKGLAVKNEQFF